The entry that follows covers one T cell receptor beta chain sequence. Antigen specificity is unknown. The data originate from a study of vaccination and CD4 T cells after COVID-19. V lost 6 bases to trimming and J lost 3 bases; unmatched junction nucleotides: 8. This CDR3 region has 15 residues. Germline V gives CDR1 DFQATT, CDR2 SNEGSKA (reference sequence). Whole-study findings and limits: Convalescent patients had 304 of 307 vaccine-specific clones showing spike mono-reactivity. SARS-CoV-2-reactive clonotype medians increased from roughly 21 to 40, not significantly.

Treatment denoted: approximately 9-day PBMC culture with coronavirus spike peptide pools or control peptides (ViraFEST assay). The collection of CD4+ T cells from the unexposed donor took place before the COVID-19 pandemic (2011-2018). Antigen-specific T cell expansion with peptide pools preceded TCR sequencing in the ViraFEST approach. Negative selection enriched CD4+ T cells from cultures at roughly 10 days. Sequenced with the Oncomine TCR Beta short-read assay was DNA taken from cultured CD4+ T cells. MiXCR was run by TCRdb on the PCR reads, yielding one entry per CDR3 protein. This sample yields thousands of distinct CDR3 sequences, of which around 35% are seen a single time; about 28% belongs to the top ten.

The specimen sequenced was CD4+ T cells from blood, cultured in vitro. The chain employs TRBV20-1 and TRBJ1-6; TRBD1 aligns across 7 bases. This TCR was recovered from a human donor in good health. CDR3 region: CSANPGQFYNSPLHF. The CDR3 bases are TGCAGTGCAAATCCGGGACAGTTCTATAATTCACCCCTCCACTTT.